The 31 T cell receptor beta chains reported below all come from one sample, sequenced in a study of T cell changes during pregnancy in multiple sclerosis. Measured with immunoSEQ multiplex PCR; TCRdb has only the in-frame clones, and not every one. The top ten hold approximately 4.5% of the sample, which has 70,000 to 95,000 clones, 90% to 95% seen once. Sequences were derived from peripheral blood, sampled in the first trimester of pregnancy. The origin of the receptors is a female donor with multiple sclerosis, enrolled in a pregnancy study.

This chain connects TRBV19 to TRBJ1-1; D ambiguous. The germline V gene encodes CDR1 LNHDA and CDR2 SQIVND (reference sequence). Trimming stripped 2 bases from V and 1 base from J, with 5 bases between. CDR3 length equals 13 residues. As DNA, the CDR3 is TGTGCCAGTAGTATAACCGGGAACACTGAAGCTTTCTTT. Its protein product is CASSITGNTEAFF.

The chain uses TRBV7-8 and TRBJ1-5; no definite D call. V lost 0 bases and J lost 13, with 19 bases in between. Germline-derived CDR1 and CDR2 are SGHVS and FQNEAQ. The length of the CDR3 is 15 residues. The CDR3 DNA reads TGTGCCAGCAGCTTAGCTGGGTCTAGCAAGGAGGAACAGCATTTT. This encodes CASSLAGSSKEEQHF.

The V gene is TRBV29-1, the J gene TRBJ1-1, with 8 bases lining up with TRBD1. The ends lost 5 bases at V and 0 bases at J; junction bases unmatched: 5. Germline V gene lookup returns CDR1 SQVTM and CDR2 ANQGSEA. The length of the CDR3 is 14 residues. The CDR3 nucleotides read TGCAGCGTTAGGGACAGGTTTTTGAACACTGAAGCTTTCTTT. It translates to CSVRDRFLNTEAFF.

This rearrangement joins TRBV7-6 to TRBJ1-6; 7 bases align to TRBD1. CDR3 length: 14 residues. CDR1 is SGHVS, CDR2 FNYEAQ, per germline. The V gene end was trimmed by 3 bases and the J gene end by 9 bases; junction bases not matched to a gene: 5. The CDR3 region has the DNA TGTGCCAGCAGCTTCGGGACAGTTAGTTCACCCCTCCACTTT. The encoded protein is CASSFGTVSSPLHF.

The CDR3, as DNA: TGTGCCAGCAGTTTAGGGGGCGGCAATCAGCCCCAGCATTTT. Translated, it gives CASSLGGGNQPQHF. The chain has TRBV27 and TRBJ1-5; perhaps TRBD1 as D (6 bases). CDR3 length: 14 residues. Germline CDR1 and CDR2: MNHEY and SMNVEV (reference sequence). Trimming shortened V by 2 bases and J by 2 bases, and 7 bases separated the two germline ends.

This chain joins TRBV4-1 and TRBJ1-6, with 7 bases fitting TRBD1. Germline loops: CDR1 MGHRA, CDR2 YSYEKL. This CDR3 is built from 15 residues. V was pared by 2 bases and J by 6 bases, with 4 bases of the junction left unmatched. The DNA of the CDR3 is TGCGCCAGCAGCCAAACCGGGACAGCTAATTCACCCCTCCACTTT. It encodes CASSQTGTANSPLHF.

The chain is built from TRBV27 and TRBJ2-3, with TRBD1 matching 9 bases. The ends lost 5 bases at V and 4 bases at J; junction bases unmatched: 4. CDR1 is MNHEY, CDR2 SMNVEV, per germline (reference sequence). The length of the CDR3 is 14 residues. The CDR3 region is CASSVDRGADTQYF. In DNA, the CDR3 is TGTGCCAGCAGTGTTGACAGGGGGGCAGATACGCAGTATTTT.

The genes are TRBV9 and TRBJ2-4; 13 bases fit TRBD2. V was pared by 3 bases and J by 3 bases, with 15 bases of the junction left unmatched. CDR1 SGDLS and CDR2 YYNGEE come from the germline V gene. CDR3 length: 20 residues. Here the CDR3 reads CASSATITSGGAGGKNIQYF. CDR3 nucleotide sequence: TGTGCCAGCAGCGCGACGATAACTAGCGGGGGGGCCGGTGGCAAAAACATTCAGTACTTC.

The V and J genes are TRBV9 and TRBJ2-1; a possible D gene is TRBD2 (7 bases). This CDR3 comprises 15 residues. V was trimmed by 0 bases and J by 10 bases, leaving 17 bases between them. Germline CDR1 is SGDLS and CDR2 is YYNGEE. CDR3 sequence reads: CASSVGGGGAGEQFF. CDR3 sequence (DNA): TGTGCCAGCAGCGTAGGAGGTGGGGGGGCGGGGGAGCAGTTCTTC.

The rearrangement uses TRBV19 and TRBJ2-7, with unresolved D. Trimming removed 4 bases at V and 0 bases at J, with 10 bases between. The CDR3 consists of 14 residues. CDR1 and CDR2 from the germline V gene are LNHDA and SQIVND (reference sequence). The CDR3 nucleotides read TGTGCCAGTAGTACACCGACTGCCTCCTACGAGCAGTACTTC. It encodes CASSTPTASYEQYF.

This sequence joins TRBV27 and TRBJ1-1; TRBD1 aligns across 10 bases. The ends lost 1 base at V and 1 base at J; junction bases unmatched: 3. The CDR3 spans 16 residues. Germline values: CDR1 MNHEY, CDR2 SMNVEV (reference sequence). CDR3 sequence: CASSLLWTGGNTEAFF. DNA of the CDR3: TGTGCCAGCAGTTTATTATGGACAGGGGGGAACACTGAAGCTTTCTTT.

V is TRBV5-1 and J is TRBJ2-5; 8 positions agree with TRBD2. There are 14 residues in the CDR3. J gave up 4 bases and V 2 bases, and 4 bases lay outside the gene matches. Germline V lookup: CDR1 SGHRS, CDR2 YFSETQ. CDR3 bases: TGCGCCAGCAGCTTAACGGGGGGGCGAGAGACCCAGTACTTC. This translates into CASSLTGGRETQYF. The entire variable domain, with the rest obtained from reference TRBV5-1 and TRBJ2-5, is as follows: KAGVTQTPRYLIKTRGQQVTLSCSPISGHRSVSWYQQTPGQGLQFLFEYFSETQRNKGNFPGRFSGRQFSNSRSEMNVSTLELGDSALYLCASSLTGGRETQYFGPGTRLLVL.

This clone was seen only a few times. The V gene is TRBV6-6, the J gene TRBJ1-6, with 8 bases identical to TRBD1. The CDR3 covers 15 residues. CDR1 is MNHNY and CDR2 is SVGAGI in the germline V gene (reference sequence). The trim removed 2 bases at V and 5 bases at J, leaving 2 bases unmatched. CDR3 amino acids: CASSYQDRDNSPLHF. In nucleotides, the CDR3 is TGTGCCAGCAGTTACCAGGACAGGGATAATTCACCCCTCCACTTT.

The chain employs TRBV2 and TRBJ2-7; D remains unclear. CDR3 size: 16 residues. Deletions cut 6 bases from V and 2 bases from J, with 20 bases between. The germline CDR1 and CDR2 sequences are SNHLY and FYNNEI. The CDR3, as DNA: TGTGCCAGCAGGGGTCGTTTGGAACTGAGCGCCTACGAGCAGTACTTC. Translated, it gives CASRGRLELSAYEQYF.

The chain couples TRBV29-1 to TRBJ2-1, with TRBD2 matching over 10 bases. Germline V lookup: CDR1 SQVTM, CDR2 ANQGSEA. This CDR3 is built from 15 residues. Trimming took 0 bases from V and 6 from J; bases not matched to a gene: 5. This CDR3 is CSVEDVAGGLNEQFF. As DNA, the CDR3 is TGCAGCGTTGAAGATGTAGCGGGGGGACTCAATGAGCAGTTCTTC.

The chain uses TRBV4-2 and TRBJ2-3, with 12 bases matching TRBD2. The CDR3 runs 18 residues. The germline V gene has CDR1 LGHNA and CDR2 YNFKEQ. J gave up 4 bases and V 0 bases, and 8 bases lay outside the gene matches. CDR3 nucleotides: TGTGCCAGCAGCCAAGATGATCAGACTAGCGGGGGAGCAGATACGCAGTATTTT. Protein product: CASSQDDQTSGGADTQYF.

The rearrangement joins TRBV6-1 to TRBJ1-5, with D possibly TRBD1 on 6 matching bases. V was shortened by 7 bases and J by 9 bases, with 10 bases between the two germline ends. Germline CDR1 reads MNHNS; CDR2 reads SASEGT. This CDR3 region has 11 residues. The CDR3 nucleotides read TGTGCCAGCACTAGGGGGGGGCCCCAGCATTTT. This codes for CASTRGGPQHF.

The chain couples TRBV6-4 to TRBJ1-1; weak D call: TRBD1 (5 bases). Trimming took 0 bases from V and 6 from J, leaving 11 bases between them. This CDR3 spans 14 amino acids. Germline V CDR1 and CDR2: MRHNA, SNTAGT. The CDR3 here is CASSDSTGAAEAFF. The DNA of the CDR3 is TGTGCCAGCAGTGACTCTACAGGCGCCGCTGAAGCTTTCTTT.

The chain carries TRBV5-6 and TRBJ2-7, with a weak D call TRBD1 (6 bases). The V end was cut by 0 bases, the J end by 2 bases, with 9 bases between. The CDR3 extends over 14 amino acids. Germline V gene sequence: CDR1 SGHDT, CDR2 YYEEEE. The CDR3 protein is CASSLGTATYEQYF. In DNA form, the CDR3 reads TGTGCCAGCAGCTTGGGGACAGCGACCTACGAGCAGTACTTC.

The CDR3 nucleotides read TGTGCCAGCAGCGTTACCTCGGGTGCCTACGAGCAGTACTTC. This gives the protein CASSVTSGAYEQYF. The rearrangement joins TRBV6-1 to TRBJ2-7; D is unresolved. The CDR3 is made up of 14 amino acids. Per germline, CDR1 MNHNS and CDR2 SASEGT. Trimming removed 6 bases at V and 2 bases at J, with 14 bases between.

The chain has TRBV11-3 and TRBJ2-1, with 8 bases that match TRBD2. This CDR3 has 13 residues. Looked up from germline, CDR1 is SGHNT and CDR2 is YENEEA. V lost 5 bases, J lost 6 bases, and 3 bases stayed unmatched. This CDR3 reads CASSPGLANEQFF. The CDR3 nucleotides are TGTGCCAGCAGCCCCGGACTAGCCAATGAGCAGTTCTTC.

J is TRBJ1-5 and V is TRBV7-8; no reliable D call. CDR1 and CDR2 from the germline V gene are SGHVS and FQNEAQ. The CDR3 has 15 residues. V lost 1 base to trimming and J lost 2 bases, with 9 bases between them. In DNA form, the CDR3 reads TGTGCCAGCAGCTTAGTACGGGGAGGCAATCAGCCCCAGCATTTT. Its translation is CASSLVRGGNQPQHF.

The chain carries TRBV7-6 and TRBJ2-2; D is unresolved. V was shortened by 5 bases and J by 6 bases, with 10 bases between the two germline ends. CDR1 and CDR2 from the germline V gene are SGHVS and FNYEAQ. CDR3 size: 13 residues. The CDR3 loop is CASSLVPAGELFF. The CDR3 DNA is TGTGCCAGCAGCCTCGTCCCGGCCGGGGAGCTGTTTTTT.

This sequence joins TRBV27 and TRBJ1-4; D is unclear. The CDR3 has 15 amino acids. The V end was cut by 4 bases, the J end by 4 bases, with 13 bases between. The germline V gene has CDR1 MNHEY and CDR2 SMNVEV (reference sequence). CDR3 protein: CASSSSTDYNEKLFF. CDR3 nucleotide sequence: TGTGCCAGCAGTTCCTCGACGGACTATAATGAAAAACTGTTTTTT. Full variable domain (outside the CDR3, taken from reference TRBV27 and TRBJ1-4): EAQVTQNPRYLITVTGKKLTVTCSQNMNHEYMSWYRQDPGLGLRQIYYSMNVEVTDKGDVPEGYKVSRKEKRNFPLILESPSPNQTSLYFCASSSSTDYNEKLFFGSGTQLSVL.

In regard to this clone: The junction shows a germline mismatch at one end, possibly a read error. DNA for the CDR3: TGTGCTAGCAGCTTCGGTATACGGGGGGGCCAAGAGACCCAGTACTTC. Its translation is CASSFGIRGGQETQYF. The chain recombines TRBV7-7 with TRBJ2-5; 8 nucleotides align to TRBD2. The CDR3 covers 16 residues. Germline loops: CDR1 SSHAT, CDR2 FNYEAQ (reference sequence).

The chain uses TRBV4-2 and TRBJ2-7, with TRBD2 identical over 12 bases. This CDR3 comprises 16 residues. Losses at the gene ends were 0 bases for V and 5 bases for J; bases not matched to a gene: 5. Germline V gives CDR1 LGHNA, CDR2 YNFKEQ. Here the CDR3 reads CASSQDASGGADEQYF. DNA of the CDR3: TGTGCCAGCAGCCAAGATGCTAGCGGGGGGGCCGACGAGCAGTACTTC.

The chain employs TRBV5-1 and TRBJ1-1, with 7 bases identical to TRBD1. Trimming removed 4 bases from V and 1 base from J; junction bases left unmatched: 10. This CDR3 is built from 16 residues. The germline CDR1 and CDR2 sequences are SGHRS and YFSETQ. The CDR3, as DNA: TGCGCCAGCAGCAATAAGGACAGGACGAAGAACACTGAAGCTTTCTTT. Translated: CASSNKDRTKNTEAFF.

This chain links TRBV6-5 with TRBJ2-5, with D tentatively TRBD1 (6 bases). Trimming left V 0 bases short and J 0 bases short, with 11 bases between. Looked up from germline, CDR1 is MNHEY and CDR2 is SVGAGI. This CDR3 has 16 amino acids. DNA of the CDR3: TGTGCCAGCAGTTACTCGTCAGGGGTCTACCAAGAGACCCAGTACTTC. This gives the protein CASSYSSGVYQETQYF.

V usage is TRBV6-4 and J usage is TRBJ2-3, with 12 bases identical to TRBD2. Germline V gene lookup returns CDR1 MRHNA and CDR2 SNTAGT. The CDR3 spans 15 residues. Trimming cost V 6 bases and J 3 bases; bases outside gene matches: 4. CDR3: CASRQTSGGTDTQYF. The CDR3 DNA is TGTGCCAGCAGACAAACTAGCGGGGGGACAGATACGCAGTATTTT.

Only one count was recorded for this clone. The V call is TRBV19, the J call TRBJ1-2; weak D call: TRBD1 (6 bases). CDR1 and CDR2 (germline): LNHDA, SQIVND (reference sequence). This CDR3 comprises 15 residues. Between the trimmed V and J ends, which lost 5 bases and 2 bases, there was a span of 15 bases. The CDR3 reads CASSSQLQGNYGYTF. The CDR3, as DNA: TGTGCCAGTAGTTCCCAGCTACAGGGAAACTATGGCTACACCTTC.

The chain carries TRBV7-8 and TRBJ1-2, with a tentative D call TRBD1 (6 bases). With 1 base removed from V and 5 bases from J, the gap between germline ends came to 11 bases. The length of the CDR3 is 14 residues. CDR1 SGHVS and CDR2 FQNEAQ come from the germline V gene. The CDR3 sequence is CASSLGTDTYGYTF. The DNA of the CDR3 is TGTGCCAGCAGCTTAGGGACAGACACTTATGGCTACACCTTC.